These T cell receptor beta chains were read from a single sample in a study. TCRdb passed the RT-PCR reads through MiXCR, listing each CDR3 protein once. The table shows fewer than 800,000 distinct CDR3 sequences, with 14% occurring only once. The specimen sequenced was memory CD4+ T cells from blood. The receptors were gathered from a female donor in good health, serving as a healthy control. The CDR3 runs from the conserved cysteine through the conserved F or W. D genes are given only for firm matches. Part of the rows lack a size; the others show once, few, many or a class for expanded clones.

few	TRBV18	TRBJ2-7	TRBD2	CASSPRGGLALTSSYEQYF	TGTGCCAGCTCACCACGGGGGGGACTAGCGCTGACATCCTCCTACGAGCAGTACTTC
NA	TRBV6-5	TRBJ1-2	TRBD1	CASSTGGSWGYTF	TGTGCCAGCAGTACAGGGGGCTCTTGGGGCTACACCTTC
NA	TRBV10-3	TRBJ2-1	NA	CAIRPDFGGNEQFF	TGTGCCATCAGGCCGGACTTCGGCGGGAATGAGCAGTTCTTC
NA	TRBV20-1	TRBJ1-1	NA	CSAYLDLNTEAFF	TGCAGTGCTTACCTGGACTTGAACACTGAAGCTTTCTTT
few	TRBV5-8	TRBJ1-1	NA	CASSLAGRDKNTEAFF	TGTGCCAGCAGCTTGGCCGGACGGGACAAGAACACTGAAGCTTTCTTT
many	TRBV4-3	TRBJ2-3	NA	CASSPAGWRADTQYF	TGCGCCAGCAGCCCAGCCGGGTGGAGAGCAGATACGCAGTATTTT
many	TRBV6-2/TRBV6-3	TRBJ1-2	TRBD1	CASSYIDRGRDGYTF	TGTGCCAGCAGTTATATAGACAGGGGGCGCGACGGCTACACCTTC
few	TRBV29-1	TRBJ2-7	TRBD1	CSVSLGTGELHEQYF	TGCAGCGTTTCTCTCGGGACAGGAGAATTACACGAGCAGTACTTC
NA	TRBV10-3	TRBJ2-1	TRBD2	CAISGQSRTSGDNEQFF	TGTGCCATCAGCGGTCAGTCTCGGACTAGCGGGGACAATGAGCAGTTCTTC
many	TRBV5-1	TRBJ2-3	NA	CASSLSATWGTDTQYF	TGCGCCAGCAGCTTGAGTGCGACTTGGGGCACAGATACGCAGTATTTT
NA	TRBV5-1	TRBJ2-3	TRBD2	CASMRLATDTQYF	TGCGCCAGCATGAGACTAGCAACAGATACGCAGTATTTT
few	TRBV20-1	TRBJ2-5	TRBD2	CSAPPGWTSVRAGETQYF	TGCAGTGCTCCACCCGGTTGGACTAGCGTGAGGGCCGGGGAGACCCAGTACTTC
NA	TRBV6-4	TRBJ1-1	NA	CARQERAFF	TGTGCCAGACAGGAGAGGGCTTTCTTT